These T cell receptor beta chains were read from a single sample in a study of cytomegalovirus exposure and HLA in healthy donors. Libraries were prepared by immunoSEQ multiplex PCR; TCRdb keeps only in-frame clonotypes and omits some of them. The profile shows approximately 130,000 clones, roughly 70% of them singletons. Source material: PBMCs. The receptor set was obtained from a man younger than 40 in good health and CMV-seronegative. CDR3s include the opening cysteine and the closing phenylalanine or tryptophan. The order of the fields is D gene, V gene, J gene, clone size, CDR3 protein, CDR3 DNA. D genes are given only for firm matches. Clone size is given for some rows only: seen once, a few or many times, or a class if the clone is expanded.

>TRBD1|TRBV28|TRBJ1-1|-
CASSLSTGGNTEAFF
TGTGCCAGCAGTTTATCAACAGGGGGGAACACTGAAGCTTTCTTT
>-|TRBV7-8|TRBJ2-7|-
CASSFSDEQYF
TGTGCCAGCAGCTTCAGCGACGAGCAGTACTTC
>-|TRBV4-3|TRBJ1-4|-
CASSQDRSIGGKLFF
TGCGCCAGCAGCCAAGATCGGAGTATCGGAGGAAAACTGTTTTTT
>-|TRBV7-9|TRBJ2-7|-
CASSLAMGQYEQYF
TGTGCCAGCAGCTTAGCTATGGGGCAATACGAGCAGTACTTC
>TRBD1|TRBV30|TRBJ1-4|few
CAWCRDRGSEKLFF
TGTGCCTGGTGCCGGGACAGGGGAAGCGAAAAACTGTTTTTT
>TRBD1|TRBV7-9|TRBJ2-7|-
CASSQGVAGQGYEQYF
TGTGCCAGCAGCCAGGGAGTGGCGGGACAGGGCTACGAGCAGTACTTC
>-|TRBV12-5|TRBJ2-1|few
CASGFTEDNEQFF
TGTGCTAGTGGTTTTACGGAGGATAATGAGCAGTTCTTC
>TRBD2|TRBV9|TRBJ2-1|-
CASSKSGGYNEQFF
TGTGCCAGCAGCAAGAGCGGGGGCTACAATGAGCAGTTCTTC
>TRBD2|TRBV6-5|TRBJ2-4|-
CASSYLRGGYIQYF
TGTGCCAGCAGTTACCTGCGGGGGGGCTACATTCAGTACTTC
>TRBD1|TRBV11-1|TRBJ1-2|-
CASSLVGQGNYGYTF
TGTGCCAGCAGCTTAGTGGGACAGGGAAACTATGGCTACACCTTC
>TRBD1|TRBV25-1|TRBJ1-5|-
CASSPGTGSRQPQHF
TGTGCCAGCAGTCCCGGGACAGGGTCGAGACAGCCCCAGCATTTT
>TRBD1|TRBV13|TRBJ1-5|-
CASRDRGRPQHF
TGTGCCAGCAGGGACAGGGGACGGCCCCAGCATTTT
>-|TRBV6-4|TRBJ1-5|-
CASPPRGRTQPQHF
TGTGCCAGCCCCCCGCGGGGGAGAACTCAGCCCCAGCATTTT
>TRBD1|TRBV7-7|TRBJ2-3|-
CASSLGQGADTQYF
TGTGCTAGCAGCTTAGGACAGGGAGCAGATACGCAGTATTTT
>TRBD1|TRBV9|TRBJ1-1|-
CASSPGTGGYAFF
TGTGCCAGCAGCCCGGGGACAGGGGGCTATGCTTTCTTT
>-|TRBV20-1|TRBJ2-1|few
CSAQRTREQFF
TGCAGTGCTCAAAGAACGAGGGAGCAGTTCTTC
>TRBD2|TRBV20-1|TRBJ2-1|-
CSAGRGNEQFF
TGCAGTGCCGGGCGGGGGAATGAGCAGTTCTTC
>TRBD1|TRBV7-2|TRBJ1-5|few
CASRPTGGTGQPQHF
TGTGCCAGCAGGCCCACAGGGGGCACGGGTCAGCCCCAGCATTTT
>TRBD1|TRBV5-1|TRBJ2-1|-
CASSLRQGAHNEQFF
TGCGCCAGCAGCTTGCGACAGGGGGCCCACAATGAGCAGTTCTTC
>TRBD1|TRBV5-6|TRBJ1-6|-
CASSYQGQIVNSPLHF
TGTGCCAGCAGCTACCAGGGACAGATAGTAAATTCACCCCTCCACTTT
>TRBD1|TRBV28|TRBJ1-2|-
CASSTGGEGYTF
TGTGCCAGTTCGACAGGGGGTGAGGGCTACACCTTC
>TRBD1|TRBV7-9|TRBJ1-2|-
CASSLSRDSYGYTF
TGTGCCAGCAGCTTATCCCGGGACAGCTATGGCTACACCTTC
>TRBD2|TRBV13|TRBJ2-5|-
CASSVAQRGDQETQYF
TGTGCCAGCAGCGTCGCCCAGCGGGGGGACCAAGAGACCCAGTACTTC
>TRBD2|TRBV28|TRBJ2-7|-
CASSVDPGRAYEQYF
TGTGCCAGCAGTGTGGACCCAGGGAGGGCCTACGAGCAGTACTTC
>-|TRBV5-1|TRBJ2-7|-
CASSLGGYLEQYF
TGCGCCAGCAGCTTGGGAGGGTACTTGGAGCAGTACTTC
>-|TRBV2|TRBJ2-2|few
CASKSGISTGELFF
TGTGCCAGCAAATCTGGCATTTCCACCGGGGAGCTGTTTTTT
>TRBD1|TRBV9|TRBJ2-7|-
CASSVSGQSYEQYF
TGTGCCAGCAGCGTATCGGGACAGTCCTACGAGCAGTACTTC
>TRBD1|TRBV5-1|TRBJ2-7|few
CASRSAGTGGYEQYF
TGCGCCAGCAGGTCCGCCGGGACAGGGGGCTACGAGCAGTACTTC
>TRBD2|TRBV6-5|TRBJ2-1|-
CASSSGTSGINEQFF
TGTGCCAGCAGCTCCGGGACTAGCGGGATCAATGAGCAGTTCTTC
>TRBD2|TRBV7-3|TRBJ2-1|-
CASSLGTLAGGRNEQFF
TGTGCCAGCAGCTTGGGGACTCTAGCGGGGGGGCGCAATGAGCAGTTCTTC
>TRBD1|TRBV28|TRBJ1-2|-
CASTNRDSYGYTF
TGTGCCAGCACCAACCGGGACAGCTATGGCTACACCTTC
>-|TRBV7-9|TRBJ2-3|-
CASSLLTDTQYF
TGTGCCAGCAGCTTACTCACAGATACGCAGTATTTT
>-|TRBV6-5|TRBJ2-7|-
CASSYSPGSYEQYF
TGTGCCAGCAGTTACTCGCCGGGGTCCTACGAGCAGTACTTC
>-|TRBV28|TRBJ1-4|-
CASSSLQGLREKLFF
TGTGCCAGCAGTTCCTTACAGGGTTTGAGGGAAAAACTGTTTTTT
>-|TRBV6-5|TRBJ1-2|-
CASSLAGNYGYTF
TGTGCCAGCAGTTTGGCAGGGAACTATGGCTACACCTTC
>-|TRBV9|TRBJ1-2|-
CASSSTGTSYGYTF
TGTGCCAGCAGCTCAACCGGGACAAGCTATGGCTACACCTTC
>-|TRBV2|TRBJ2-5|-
CASSGTVETQYF
TGTGCCAGCAGCGGGACTGTTGAGACCCAGTACTTC
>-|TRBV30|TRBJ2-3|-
CAWSTADTQYF
TGTGCCTGGAGTACGGCAGATACGCAGTATTTT
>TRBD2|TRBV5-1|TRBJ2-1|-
CASSFNPRTSGGANEQFF
TGCGCCAGCAGCTTCAACCCACGGACTAGCGGGGGGGCCAATGAGCAGTTCTTC
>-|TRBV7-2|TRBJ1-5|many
CASSFRRTQPQHF
TGTGCCAGCAGCTTCAGGCGAACTCAGCCCCAGCATTTT
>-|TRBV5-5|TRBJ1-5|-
CASIQGYGTNQPQHF
TGTGCCAGCATCCAGGGATACGGAACGAATCAGCCCCAGCATTTT
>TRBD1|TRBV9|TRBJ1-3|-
CASSEWTGESGNTIYF
TGTGCCAGCAGCGAATGGACAGGGGAGTCTGGAAACACCATATATTTT
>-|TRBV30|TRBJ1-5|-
CAWSEGLDQPQHF
TGTGCCTGGAGTGAGGGGTTGGACCAGCCCCAGCATTTT
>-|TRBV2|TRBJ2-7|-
CAGTAGRYYEQYF
TGTGCCGGAACCGCGGGACGGTACTACGAGCAGTACTTC
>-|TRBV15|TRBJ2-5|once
CATSRWRGRGVGTQYF
TGTGCCACCAGCAGGTGGCGGGGGCGGGGCGTCGGGACCCAGTACTTC
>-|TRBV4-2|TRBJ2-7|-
CASSQDRGVEQYF
TGTGCCAGCAGCCAAGATCGAGGCGTCGAGCAGTACTTC
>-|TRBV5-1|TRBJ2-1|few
CASSQNVEQFF
TGCGCCAGCAGCCAGAACGTAGAGCAGTTCTTC
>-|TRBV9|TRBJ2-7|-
CASSGYSGSTYEQYF
TGTGCCAGCAGCGGGTATAGCGGCTCGACCTACGAGCAGTACTTC
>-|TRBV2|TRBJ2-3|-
CASSEGDNLHTQYF
TGTGCCAGCAGTGAGGGGGACAATCTTCATACGCAGTATTTT
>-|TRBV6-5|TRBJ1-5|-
CASSSDMYSNQPQHF
TGTGCCAGCAGTTCCGACATGTATAGCAATCAGCCCCAGCATTTT
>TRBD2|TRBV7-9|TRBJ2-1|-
CASSLFARGSGGVNEQFF
TGTGCCAGCAGCTTATTCGCTAGGGGTAGCGGGGGAGTCAATGAGCAGTTCTTC
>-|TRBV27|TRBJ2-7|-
CASSPSPPQIYEQYF
TGTGCCAGCAGCCCTTCCCCACCTCAGATCTACGAGCAGTACTTC
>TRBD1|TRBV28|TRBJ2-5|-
CASSFLRGQGLGETQYF
TGTGCCAGCAGTTTTCTTCGCGGACAGGGGCTGGGGGAGACCCAGTACTTC
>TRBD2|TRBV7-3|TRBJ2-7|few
CASSSTSGSPLYYVYEQYF
TGTGCCAGCAGCTCTACTAGCGGGAGTCCCTTATACTACGTTTACGAGCAGTACTTC
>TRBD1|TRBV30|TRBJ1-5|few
CAWSRQGYGNQPQHF
TGTGCCTGGAGTCGACAGGGTTATGGCAATCAGCCCCAGCATTTT